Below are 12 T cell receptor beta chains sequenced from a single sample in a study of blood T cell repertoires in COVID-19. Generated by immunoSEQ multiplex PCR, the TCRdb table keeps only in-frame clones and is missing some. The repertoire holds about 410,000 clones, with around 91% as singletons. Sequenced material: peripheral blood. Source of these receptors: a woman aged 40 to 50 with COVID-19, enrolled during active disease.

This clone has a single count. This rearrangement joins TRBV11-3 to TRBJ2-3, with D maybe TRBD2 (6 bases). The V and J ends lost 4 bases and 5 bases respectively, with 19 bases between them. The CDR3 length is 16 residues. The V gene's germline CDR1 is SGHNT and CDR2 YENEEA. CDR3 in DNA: TGTGCCAGCAGCTCCACATTGACAGACGGGGGAGATACGCAGTATTTT. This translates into CASSSTLTDGGDTQYF.

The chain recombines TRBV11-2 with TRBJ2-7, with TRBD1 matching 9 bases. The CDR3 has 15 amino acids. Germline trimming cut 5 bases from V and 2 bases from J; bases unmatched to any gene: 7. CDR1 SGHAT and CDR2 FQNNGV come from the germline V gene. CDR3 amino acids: CASSVGQGSPYEQYF. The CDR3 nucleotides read TGTGCCAGCAGCGTCGGACAGGGGAGCCCCTACGAGCAGTACTTC.

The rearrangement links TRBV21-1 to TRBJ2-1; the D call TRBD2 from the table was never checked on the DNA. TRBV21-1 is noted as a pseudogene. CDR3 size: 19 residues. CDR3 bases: TGTGCCAGCAGCAAAAGGGGTTACGGGGAGGCTCGATCCTACAATGAGCAGTTCTTC. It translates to CASSKRGYGEARSYNEQFF.

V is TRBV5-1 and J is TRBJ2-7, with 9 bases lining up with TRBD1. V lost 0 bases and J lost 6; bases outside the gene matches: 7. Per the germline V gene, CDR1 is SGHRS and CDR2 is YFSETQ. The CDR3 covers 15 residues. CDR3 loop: CASSLEGTGMGEQYF. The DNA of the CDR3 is TGCGCCAGCAGCTTGGAGGGGACAGGGATGGGCGAGCAGTACTTC.

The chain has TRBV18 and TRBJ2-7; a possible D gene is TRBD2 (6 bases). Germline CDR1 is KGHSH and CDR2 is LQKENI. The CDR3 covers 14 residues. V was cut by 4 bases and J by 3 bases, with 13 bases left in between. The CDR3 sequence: CASSLAGSLYEQYF. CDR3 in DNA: TGTGCCAGCTCACTCGCGGGGTCGCTCTACGAGCAGTACTTC.

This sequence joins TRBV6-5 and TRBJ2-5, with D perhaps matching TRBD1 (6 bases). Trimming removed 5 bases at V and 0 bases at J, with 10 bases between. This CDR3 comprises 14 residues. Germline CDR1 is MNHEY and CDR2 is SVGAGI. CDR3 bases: TGTGCCAGCAGTACACAGGGCTACCAAGAGACCCAGTACTTC. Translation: CASSTQGYQETQYF.

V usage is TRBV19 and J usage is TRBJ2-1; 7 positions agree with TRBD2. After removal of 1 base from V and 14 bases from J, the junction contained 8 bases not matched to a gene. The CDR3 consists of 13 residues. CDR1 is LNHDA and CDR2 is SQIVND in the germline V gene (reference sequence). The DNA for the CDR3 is TGTGCCAGTAGTATAGTCGTGGGAGGGCCCAAGTTCTTC. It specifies CASSIVVGGPKFF.

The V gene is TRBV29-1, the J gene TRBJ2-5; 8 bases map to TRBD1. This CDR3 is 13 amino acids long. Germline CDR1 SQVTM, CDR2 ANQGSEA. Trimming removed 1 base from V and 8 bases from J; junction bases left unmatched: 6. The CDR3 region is CSVEVGDRTTQYF. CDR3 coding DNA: TGCAGCGTTGAAGTTGGGGACAGGACAACCCAGTACTTC.

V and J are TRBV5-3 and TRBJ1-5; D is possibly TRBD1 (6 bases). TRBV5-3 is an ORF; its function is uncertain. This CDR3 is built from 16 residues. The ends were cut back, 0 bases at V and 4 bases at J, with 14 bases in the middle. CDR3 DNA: TGTGCCAGAAGCTTGGTAGGGGGGGTGGAGAATCAGCCCCAGCATTTT. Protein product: CARSLVGGVENQPQHF.

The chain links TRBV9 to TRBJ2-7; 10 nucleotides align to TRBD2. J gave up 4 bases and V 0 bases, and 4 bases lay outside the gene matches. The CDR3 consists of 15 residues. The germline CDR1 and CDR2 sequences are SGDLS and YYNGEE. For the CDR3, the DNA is TGTGCCAGCAGCGTAGCTACTAGCGGGACGTACGAGCAGTACTTC. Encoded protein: CASSVATSGTYEQYF.

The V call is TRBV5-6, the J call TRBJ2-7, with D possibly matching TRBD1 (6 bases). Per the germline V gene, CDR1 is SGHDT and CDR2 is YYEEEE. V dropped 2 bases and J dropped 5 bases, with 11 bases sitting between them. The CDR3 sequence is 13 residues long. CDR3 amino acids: CASSFQGLNEQYF. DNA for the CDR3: TGTGCCAGCAGCTTTCAGGGGCTGAACGAGCAGTACTTC.

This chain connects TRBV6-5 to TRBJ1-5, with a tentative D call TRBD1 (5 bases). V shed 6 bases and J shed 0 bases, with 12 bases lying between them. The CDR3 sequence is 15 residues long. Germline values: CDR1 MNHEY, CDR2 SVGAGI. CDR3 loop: CASRTEIYSNQPQHF. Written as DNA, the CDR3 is TGTGCCAGCAGGACAGAAATTTATAGCAATCAGCCCCAGCATTTT.